This T cell receptor (beta chain) was sequenced during a study of cytomegalovirus exposure and HLA in healthy donors. Looking at the study overall: Out of 150 million to 200 million T cells, an earlier analysis found some 110 million unique TCR beta sequences in total. Whole-study findings and limits: As immune exposure information, only CMV serostatus was available.

Per the germline V gene, CDR1 is LGHNA and CDR2 is YSLEER. Between the trimmed V and J ends, which lost 3 bases and 2 bases, there was a span of 14 bases. The CDR3 contains 16 residues. As for this clone: Its specificity is unknown.

Primers included in the PCR were 60 Vbeta and 13 Jbeta primers. Original processing methods: Later, an analysis found around 77 million unique TCR beta chains, and approximately 10 million of these were shared. This table comes from immunoSEQ multiplex PCR, and its TCRdb copy is limited to in-frame clones, with some not included. V and J calls and clone size are given by that table; D and trimming were obtained from the DNA. The sample features approximately 30,000 clones, with roughly 3.3% in its top ten. Material for sequencing was PBMCs. The chain recombines TRBV4-3 with TRBJ2-1, with unresolved D. The clonotype comes from a man aged 35 to 55 in good health and CMV-seronegative. The CDR3, as DNA: TGCGCCAGCAGCCACTCAGGTGGCTTGGCCTACAATGAGCAGTTCTTC. Its translation: CASSHSGGLAYNEQFF.